This TCR beta chain comes out of a study of CD8 T cells in ankylosing spondylitis (dated by TCRdb to about 2017). Regarding the study in general: The study set out to find disease-linked TCR variants by profiling T cell receptor beta repertoires in ankylosing spondylitis patients and healthy donors. In total, the full study cohort was made up of approximately 99 healthy donors and approximately 27 ankylosing spondylitis patients. Peripheral blood samples were taken, and synovial fluid was additionally collected from ankylosing spondylitis patients. What the authors observed across the whole study: A TCR beta motif of fewer than 10 highly homologous amino acid variants appeared characteristic of blood from ankylosing spondylitis patients. The disease-linked clones showed a CD8+ phenotype and occurred at relatively low frequencies in peripheral blood. Some TCR beta motif variants had previously been reported in synovial fluid and blood of reactive arthritis patients, which suggested common disease-initiation mechanisms. According to the report, matched synovial fluid samples from ankylosing spondylitis patients were significantly enriched for the disease-linked clones.

TCRdb shows the sequencer as Illumina HiSeq 2500. TCR beta libraries were prepared by quantitative 5'-RACE with molecular barcodes. On the study's bioinformatics: To identify disease-linked TCR variants, a new computational method was used, one built on a probabilistic model of VDJ rearrangement. TCRdb reprocessing: public reads trimmed at Q25 with fastp, clones called with MiXCR, in-frame beta chains kept. Rows matching on CDR3 protein sequence are summarized as one entry with the most common DNA and genes. It is TCRdb's table, rather than the study itself, that gives the V and J calls and clone size. This sample holds 30,000 or so distinct CDR3 sequences; about 5.2% were observed only once. Together, the top ten hold around 2% of the sample. Details on this clonotype: What this receptor recognizes is not known. Base qualities are not recorded, but no much larger clone differs from it by a single base.

This clonotype was obtained from a female donor with ankylosing spondylitis or in good health (not recorded which). The sample comprised blood, either unsorted or a sorted T cell fraction (not recorded which).

CDR3 region: CASSVEGSYNEQFF. The DNA sequence follows: TGTGCCAGCAGCGTAGAGGGTTCCTACAATGAGCAGTTCTTC. This chain joins TRBV9 to TRBJ2-1; the D gene is unclear. V is shortened by 0 bases, J by 1 base, and the region joining them spans 5 bases. Sequences SGDLS (CDR1) and YYNGEE (CDR2) are obtained from the germline V gene. Reading from cysteine to phenylalanine, the CDR3 counts 14 amino acids. The CDR3 DNA has 42 bases and is translated from base 1.